The entry below gives a single T cell receptor (beta chain) sequence along with its context. Its specificity is unknown. This sample was taken from a study of cytomegalovirus exposure and HLA in healthy donors. Study results and caveats: Presence/absence analyses took donor sequencing depth as roughly uniform.

Germline V CDR1 and CDR2: SEHNR, FQNEAQ (reference sequence). The V segment lost 1 base and the J segment 3 bases; nucleotides outside the gene matches: 7. The CDR3 contains 18 residues. Use of 60 Vbeta and 13 Jbeta primers characterized the PCR. Original processing notes: Later, roughly 86 million unique TCR beta chains were counted in an analysis, and some 9.9 million of them were shared. Some clones are missing from TCRdb's copy, which holds only in-frame ones; the method was immunoSEQ multiplex PCR. V, J and clone size derive from that table, while D and trimming were established from the DNA sequence. The data contain 150,000 or so clones, 80% of them singletons.

The material sequenced was PBMCs. The V call is TRBV7-9, the J call TRBJ2-1, with 12 bases fitting TRBD2. This TCR derives from a woman aged 40 to 50 in good health and CMV-seropositive. CDR3 sequence (DNA): TGTGCCAGCAGCTTAGGGGGACTAGCGGGCCCGGGCTACAATGAGCAGTTCTTC. The encoded protein is CASSLGGLAGPGYNEQFF.